The 3 T cell receptor beta chains given below trace back to one sample, sequenced in a study of identical twins. Each CDR3 protein is one row after TCRdb ran MiXCR on the 5' RACE reads. The sample yields hundreds of thousands of distinct CDR3 sequences, 9.4% seen once. The sequenced sample was memory (CD45RO+) T cells sorted from blood. These receptors were taken from a woman aged 18 to 35 in good health.

This clonotype showed up just a few times. This chain links TRBV7-9 with TRBJ2-5; D not resolved. Germline CDR1 and CDR2: SEHNR and FQNEAQ (reference sequence). The CDR3 sequence is 15 residues long. Trimming took off 3 bases at V and 4 bases at J, with 15 bases between the two ends. Here the CDR3 DNA reads TGTGCCAGCAGCTTGGATATGGGAATTCGAGAGACCCAGTACTTC. Its protein is CASSLDMGIRETQYF.

The V and J genes are TRBV7-9 and TRBJ2-1, with TRBD2 matching over 8 bases. Germline V CDR1 and CDR2: SEHNR, FQNEAQ (reference sequence). The trim removed 1 base at V and 9 bases at J, leaving 8 bases unmatched. The length of the CDR3 is 15 residues. The CDR3 loop reads CASSLGRAGDGEQFF. The DNA for the CDR3 is TGTGCCAGCAGCTTAGGTCGAGCGGGAGACGGTGAGCAGTTCTTC.

The chain uses TRBV7-8 and TRBJ1-3, with 8 positions matching TRBD1. Germline trimming cut 5 bases from V and 6 bases from J; bases unmatched to any gene: 9. CDR1 and CDR2 from the germline V gene are SGHVS and FQNEAQ. This CDR3 is 15 amino acids long. The CDR3 here is CASSPRLGQANTIYF. CDR3 DNA: TGTGCCAGCAGCCCTCGGCTGGGACAGGCAAACACCATATATTTT.